The sample holds a few counts of the clone carrying this T cell receptor (beta chain). The CDR3 spans 14 residues. V lost 6 bases and J 2 bases, leaving 11 bases between the germline ends. Germline V gene lookup returns CDR1 MGHDK and CDR2 SYGVNS. TCRdb re-analysed the 5' RACE reads in MiXCR, keeping a single row per CDR3 protein. The top ten hold roughly 16% of the sample, which has over 50,000 distinct CDR3 sequences, approximately 8.9% seen once. The data were obtained in a study of spatial heterogeneity in lung cancer. Time point: sample taken at primary tumor resection. The sequenced material consisted of unsorted whole RNA from tumor, nontumor lung or frozen PBMC.

The chain employs TRBV25-1 and TRBJ1-3; no firm D call. This TCR was sampled from a female donor with early-stage non-small cell lung cancer. The sequencing here drew on PBMCs, taken at surgery. The CDR3 bases are TGTGCCAGCAGCTTTTCCACGGCTGGAAACACCATATATTTT. It yields the protein CASSFSTAGNTIYF.